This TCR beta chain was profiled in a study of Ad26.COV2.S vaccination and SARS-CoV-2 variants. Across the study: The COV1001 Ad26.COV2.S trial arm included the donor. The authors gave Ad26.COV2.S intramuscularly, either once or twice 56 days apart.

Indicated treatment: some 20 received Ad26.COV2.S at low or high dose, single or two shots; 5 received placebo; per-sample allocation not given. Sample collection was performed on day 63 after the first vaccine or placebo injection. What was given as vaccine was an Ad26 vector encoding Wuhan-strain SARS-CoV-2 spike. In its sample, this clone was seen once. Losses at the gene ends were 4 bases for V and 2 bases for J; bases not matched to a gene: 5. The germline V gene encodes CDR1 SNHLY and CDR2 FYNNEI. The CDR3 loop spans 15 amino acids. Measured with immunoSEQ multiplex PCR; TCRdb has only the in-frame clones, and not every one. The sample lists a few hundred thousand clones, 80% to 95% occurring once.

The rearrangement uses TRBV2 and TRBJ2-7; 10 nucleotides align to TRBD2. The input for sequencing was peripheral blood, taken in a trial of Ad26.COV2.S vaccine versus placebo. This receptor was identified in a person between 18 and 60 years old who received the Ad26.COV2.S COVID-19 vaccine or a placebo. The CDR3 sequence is CASSVSSGGTYEQYF. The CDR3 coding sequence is TGTGCCAGCAGTGTATCTAGCGGGGGAACCTACGAGCAGTACTTC. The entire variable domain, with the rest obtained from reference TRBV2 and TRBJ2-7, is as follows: EPEVTQTPSHQVTQMGQEVILRCVPISNHLYFYWYRQILGQKVEFLVSFYNNEISEKSEIFDDQFSVERPDGSNFTLKIRSTKLEDSAMYFCASSVSSGGTYEQYFGPGTRLTVT.